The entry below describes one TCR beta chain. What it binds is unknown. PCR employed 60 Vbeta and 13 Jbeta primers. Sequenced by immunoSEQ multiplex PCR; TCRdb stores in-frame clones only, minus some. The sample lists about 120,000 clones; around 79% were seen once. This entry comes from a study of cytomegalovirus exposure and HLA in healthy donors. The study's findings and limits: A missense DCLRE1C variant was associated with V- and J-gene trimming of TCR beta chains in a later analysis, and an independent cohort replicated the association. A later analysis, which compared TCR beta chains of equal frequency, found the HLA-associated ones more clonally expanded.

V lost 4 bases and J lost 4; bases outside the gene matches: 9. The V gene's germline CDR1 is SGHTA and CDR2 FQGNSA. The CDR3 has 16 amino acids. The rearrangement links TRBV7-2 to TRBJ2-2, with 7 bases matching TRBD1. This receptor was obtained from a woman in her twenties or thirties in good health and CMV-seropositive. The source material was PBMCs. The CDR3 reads CASSSPTGAVTGELFF. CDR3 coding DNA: TGTGCCAGCAGCTCACCTACAGGGGCGGTCACCGGGGAGCTGTTTTTT.